One and the same sample provided the 17 T cell receptor beta chains below, sequenced in a study of low-dose radiotherapy and immunotherapy resistance in tumors. First-strand cDNA used TRAV- and TRBV-specific primers, covering alpha and beta chains. The authors amplified TCRs for 20 PCR cycles with a constant-region primer and a V-primer adapter. TCRdb redid the calling of the reads with MiXCR, one entry per CDR3 protein. The sample contains fewer than 7,500 distinct CDR3 sequences, 75% to 85% of which appear only once. The origin of the receptors is a human donor with advanced metastatic prostate, ovarian, gallbladder or colorectal cancer (not recorded which). This table probably holds off-target reads from a library built for another chain.

This clonotype was observed a few times. V and J are TRBV2 and TRBJ2-5, with D hard to call. The CDR3 is made up of 12 amino acids. V lost 2 bases, J lost 5 bases, and 6 bases lay in between. CDR1 and CDR2 from the germline V gene are SNHLY and FYNNEI. CDR3 nucleotides: TGTGCCAGCAGTGAACTGGGGGAGACCCAGTACTTC. This encodes CASSELGETQYF.

This clonotype came up a few times. The chain links TRBV20-1 to TRBJ2-1, with 11 bases lining up with TRBD2. This CDR3 region has 16 residues. Germline V lookup: CDR1 DFQATT, CDR2 SNEGSKA (reference sequence). The V and J ends lost 2 bases and 6 bases, in that order; junction bases with no gene match: 9. As DNA, the CDR3 is TGCAGTGCTAGAACCCCTACCGGACTAGCGGGCAATGAGCAGTTCTTC. Residues: CSARTPTGLAGNEQFF.

The rearrangement uses TRBV2 and TRBJ2-3; no definite D call. CDR3 length: 13 amino acids. Germline CDR1 SNHLY, CDR2 FYNNEI. Trimming shortened V by 5 bases and J by 5 bases, and 11 bases separated the two germline ends. CDR3 in amino acids: CASSSTVGDTQYF. In DNA form, the CDR3 reads TGTGCCAGCAGTTCGACCGTAGGAGATACGCAGTATTTT.

This chain joins TRBV6-6 and TRBJ2-3; TRBD2 matches at 9 bases. The germline gives CDR1 MNHNY, CDR2 SVGAGI (reference sequence). This CDR3 region has 13 residues. V lost 6 bases to trimming and J lost 11 bases; unmatched junction nucleotides: 9. DNA for the CDR3: TGTGCCAGCAGCCAGCATAGCGGGGGAGGGCAGTATTTT. Translated, it gives CASSQHSGGGQYF.

V and J are TRBV11-2 and TRBJ2-1; 13 bases match TRBD2. The trim removed 5 bases at V and 8 bases at J, leaving 9 bases unmatched. Looked up from germline, CDR1 is SGHAT and CDR2 is FQNNGV. There are 16 residues in the CDR3. The CDR3: CASSDLLAGGPDEQFF. In DNA form, the CDR3 reads TGTGCCAGCAGCGACCTACTAGCGGGGGGGCCTGATGAGCAGTTCTTC. Full variable domain (missing parts from reference TRBV11-2 and TRBJ2-1): EAGVAQSPRYKIIEKRQSVAFWCNPISGHATLYWYQQILGQGPKLLIQFQNNGVVDDSQLPKDRFSAERLKGVDSTLKIQPAKLEDSAVYLCASSDLLAGGPDEQFFGPGTRLTVL.

The rearrangement joins TRBV7-2 to TRBJ1-1; 10 bases align to TRBD1. This CDR3 has 16 amino acids. Per germline, CDR1 SGHTA and CDR2 FQGNSA. The junction had 11 bases not matched to a gene; V was cut back by 4 bases and J by 6 bases. CDR3: CASSSPGDRGFSEAFF. The DNA for the CDR3 is TGTGCCAGCAGCTCCCCCGGGGACAGGGGTTTCTCTGAAGCTTTCTTT.

The rearrangement links TRBV3-1 to TRBJ1-1; D perhaps matches TRBD1 (6 bases). CDR1 LGHDT and CDR2 YNNKEL come from the germline V gene (reference sequence). The CDR3 extends over 14 amino acids. The V gene lost 7 bases and the J gene lost 4 bases, with 16 bases spanning the gap. CDR3 sequence (DNA): TGTGCCAGCACCCGGGACACCCTTTCCACTGAAGCTTTCTTT. Residues: CASTRDTLSTEAFF.

There are a few counts of this clonotype. J is TRBJ2-7 and V is TRBV3-1, with D perhaps given as TRBD1 or TRBD2 (6 bases each). Trimming removed 1 base at V and 5 bases at J, with 12 bases between. Germline V gives CDR1 LGHDT, CDR2 YNNKEL (reference sequence). The CDR3 consists of 14 residues. The CDR3 DNA sequence: TGTGCCAGCAGCCAAGTGGGGGGCAGAAACGAGCAGTACTTC. The encoded protein is CASSQVGGRNEQYF.

The gene calls are TRBV9 and TRBJ2-7, with unresolved D. V lost 0 bases and J lost 0, with 7 bases in between. This CDR3 spans 14 amino acids. CDR1 is SGDLS and CDR2 is YYNGEE in the germline V gene. The CDR3 DNA follows: TGTGCCAGCAGCGTAGGAGATATCTCCTACGAGCAGTACTTC. It yields the protein CASSVGDISYEQYF.

The chain is built from TRBV14 and TRBJ2-5, with TRBD2 as a possible D gene (6 bases). Germline values: CDR1 SGHDN, CDR2 FVKESK. This CDR3 spans 15 amino acids. V was cut by 0 bases and J by 1 base, with 9 bases left in between. In DNA, the CDR3 is TGTGCCAGCAGCCAAGATGTGGGACTCCAAGAGACCCAGTACTTC. As protein: CASSQDVGLQETQYF.

The V gene is TRBV18, the J gene TRBJ1-5; D call uncertain. The CDR3 spans 15 residues. V gave up 3 bases and J gave up 3 bases, with 12 bases separating them. Germline V CDR1 and CDR2: KGHSH, LQKENI. CDR3 sequence (DNA): TGTGCCAGCTCACCGATCCACTTAGACAATCAGCCCCAGCATTTT. This gives the protein CASSPIHLDNQPQHF.

V is TRBV6-2 or TRBV6-3 and J is TRBJ1-2; D gene unclear. Germline V CDR1 and CDR2: MNHEY, SVGEGT. CDR3 length: 13 amino acids. The germline V and J ends were trimmed by 5 bases and 7 bases, with 14 bases remaining between them. The CDR3 DNA is TGTGCCAGCAGTATAGCTGGGGAGTTTGGCTACACCTTC. Residues: CASSIAGEFGYTF.

J is TRBJ2-5 and V is TRBV12-3 or TRBV12-4, with 8 positions matching TRBD1. V lost 5 bases and J lost 4; bases outside the gene matches: 9. This CDR3 spans 15 amino acids. CDR3 loop: CASSLRTGHPETQYF. The CDR3 region has the DNA TGTGCCAGCAGTCTGCGGACAGGGCACCCAGAGACCCAGTACTTC.

The gene calls are TRBV12-5 and TRBJ1-1; D unresolved. Trimming left V 4 bases short and J 1 base short, with 10 bases between. This CDR3 has 14 amino acids. The germline V gene encodes CDR1 LGHNT and CDR2 FRNRAP. CDR3 DNA sequence: TGTGCTAGTGGTTCTGGACGGGAGAACACTGAAGCTTTCTTT. It codes for CASGSGRENTEAFF.

The chain links TRBV29-1 to TRBJ2-1; 8 nucleotides agree with TRBD2. Germline trimming cut 7 bases from V and 12 bases from J; bases unmatched to any gene: 11. CDR1 is SQVTM, CDR2 ANQGSEA, per germline. The CDR3 length is 12 residues. CDR3: CSARGGPGGQFF. CDR3 nucleotides: TGCAGCGCCCGCGGGGGGCCTGGTGGGCAGTTCTTC.

V is TRBV20-1 and J is TRBJ1-3; D not certain. V lost 6 bases to trimming and J lost 3 bases, with 12 bases between them. The CDR3 length is 13 residues. The germline gives CDR1 DFQATT, CDR2 SNEGSKA (reference sequence). The CDR3 region is CSATVGDGNTIYF. DNA of the CDR3: TGCAGTGCCACCGTGGGAGATGGAAACACCATATATTTT.

This clonotype was picked up one time. V and J are TRBV3-1 and TRBJ1-1; no clear D gene. This CDR3 has 13 residues. V shed 4 bases and J shed 3 bases, with 9 bases lying between them. Germline-derived CDR1 and CDR2 are LGHDT and YNNKEL (reference sequence). The CDR3 reads CASSRNRDTEAFF. CDR3 bases: TGTGCCAGCAGCCGCAACCGGGACACTGAAGCTTTCTTT. Full variable domain (missing parts from reference TRBV3-1 and TRBJ1-1): DTAVSQTPKYLVTQMGNDKSIKCEQNLGHDTMYWYKQDSKKFLKIMFSYNNKELIINETVPNRFSPKSPDKAHLNLHINSLELGDSAVYFCASSRNRDTEAFFGQGTRLTVV.